This T cell receptor beta chain was sequenced for a study of shared clonotypes between healthy human individuals. This CDR3 region has 15 residues. The germline gives CDR1 SGHTA, CDR2 FQGNSA. Deletions cut 1 base from V and 5 bases from J, with 12 bases between. Deep level was the assay's run setting. Method: immunoSEQ multiplex PCR; TCRdb's copy keeps in-frame clones and lacks some. The table records roughly 1,100,000 clones, approximately 68% of them present only once. Everyone who donated was a Caucasian adult who lived in Nashville, Tennessee. In the CD4+ fraction, cells were divided into CD45RA+ naive and CD45RA-negative memory subsets.

The chain has TRBV7-2 and TRBJ2-1; weak D call: TRBD2 (5 bases). The receptor comes from a man aged 18 to 35 in good health. Sequencing was performed on memory CD4+ T cells sorted from blood. Indicated subset: CD45RA-negative fraction. The CDR3 loop reads CASSLEASSHNEQFF. CDR3 DNA: TGTGCCAGCAGCTTAGAGGCTAGCTCTCACAATGAGCAGTTCTTC.